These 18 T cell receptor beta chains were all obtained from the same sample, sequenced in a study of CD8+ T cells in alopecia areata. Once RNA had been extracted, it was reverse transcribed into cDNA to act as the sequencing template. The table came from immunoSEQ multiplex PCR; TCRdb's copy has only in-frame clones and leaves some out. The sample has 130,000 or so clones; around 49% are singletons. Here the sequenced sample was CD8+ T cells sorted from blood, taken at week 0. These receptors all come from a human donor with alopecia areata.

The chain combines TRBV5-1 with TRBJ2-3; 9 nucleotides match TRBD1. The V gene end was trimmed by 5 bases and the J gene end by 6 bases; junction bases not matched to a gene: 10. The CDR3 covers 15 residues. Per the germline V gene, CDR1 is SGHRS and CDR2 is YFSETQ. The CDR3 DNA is TGCGCCAGCAGGGTCACAGGGGGCGAGATGGATACGCAGTATTTT. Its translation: CASRVTGGEMDTQYF.

The CDR3 nucleotides are TGCGCCAGCAGCCCGGAGGCCAGGGCCGGGGAGCTGTTTTTT. Its protein product is CASSPEARAGELFF. V is TRBV5-1 and J is TRBJ2-2; D might be TRBD1 or TRBD2, each matching 5 bases. V lost 4 bases and J 6 bases, leaving 13 bases between the germline ends. CDR3 length: 14 amino acids. Germline CDR1 SGHRS, CDR2 YFSETQ.

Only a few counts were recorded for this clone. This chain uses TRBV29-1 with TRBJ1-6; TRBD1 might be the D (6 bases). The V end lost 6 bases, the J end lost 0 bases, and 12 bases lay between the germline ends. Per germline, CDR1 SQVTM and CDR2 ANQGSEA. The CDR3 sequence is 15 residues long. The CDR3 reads CSVSQGPSYNSPLHF. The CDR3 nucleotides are TGCAGCGTCTCACAGGGTCCCTCCTATAATTCACCCCTCCACTTT.

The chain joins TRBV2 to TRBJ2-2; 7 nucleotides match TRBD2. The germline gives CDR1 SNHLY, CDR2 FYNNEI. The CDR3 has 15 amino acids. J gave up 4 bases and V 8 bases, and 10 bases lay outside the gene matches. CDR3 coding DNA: TGTGCCAGCTTGTTTTCGGGGAGGGGCACCGGGGAGCTGTTTTTT. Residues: CASLFSGRGTGELFF.

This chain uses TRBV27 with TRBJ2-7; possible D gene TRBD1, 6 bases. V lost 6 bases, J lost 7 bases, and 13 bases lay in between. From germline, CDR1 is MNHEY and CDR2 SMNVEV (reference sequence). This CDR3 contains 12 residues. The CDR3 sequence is CASSQGRGEQYF. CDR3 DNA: TGTGCCAGCAGCCAGGGAAGGGGGGAGCAGTACTTC.

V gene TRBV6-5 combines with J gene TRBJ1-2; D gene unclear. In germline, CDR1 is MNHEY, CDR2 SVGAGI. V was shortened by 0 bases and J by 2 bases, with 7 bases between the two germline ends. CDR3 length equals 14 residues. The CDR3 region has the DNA TGTGCCAGCAGTTACTCGGAATCGAACTATGGCTACACCTTC. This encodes CASSYSESNYGYTF.

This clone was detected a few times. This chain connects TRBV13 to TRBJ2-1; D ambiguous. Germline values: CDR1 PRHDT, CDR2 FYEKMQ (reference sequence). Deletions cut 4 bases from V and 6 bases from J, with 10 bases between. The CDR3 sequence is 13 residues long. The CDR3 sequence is CASSSRASNEQFF. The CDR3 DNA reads TGTGCCAGCAGCTCCCGGGCCTCCAATGAGCAGTTCTTC.

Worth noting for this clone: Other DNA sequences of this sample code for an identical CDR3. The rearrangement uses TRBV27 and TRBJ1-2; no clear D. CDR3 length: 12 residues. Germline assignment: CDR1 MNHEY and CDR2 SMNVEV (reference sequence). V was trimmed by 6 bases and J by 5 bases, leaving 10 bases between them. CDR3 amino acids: CASSLDGYGYTF. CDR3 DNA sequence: TGTGCCAGCAGCCTGGACGGTTATGGCTACACCTTC.

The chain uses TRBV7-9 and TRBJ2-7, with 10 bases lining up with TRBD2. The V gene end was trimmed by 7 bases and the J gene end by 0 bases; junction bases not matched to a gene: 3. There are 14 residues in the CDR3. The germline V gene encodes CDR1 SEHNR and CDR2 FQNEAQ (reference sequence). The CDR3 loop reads CASKAGGSSYEQYF. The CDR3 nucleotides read TGTGCCAGCAAAGCGGGGGGGAGCTCCTACGAGCAGTACTTC.

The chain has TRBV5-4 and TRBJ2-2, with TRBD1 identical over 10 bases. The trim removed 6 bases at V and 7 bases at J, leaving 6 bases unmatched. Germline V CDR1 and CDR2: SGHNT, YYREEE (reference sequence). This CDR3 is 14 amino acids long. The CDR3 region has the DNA TGTGCCAGCACGTGGACAGGGGGAGGCGGGGAGCTGTTTTTT. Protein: CASTWTGGGGELFF.

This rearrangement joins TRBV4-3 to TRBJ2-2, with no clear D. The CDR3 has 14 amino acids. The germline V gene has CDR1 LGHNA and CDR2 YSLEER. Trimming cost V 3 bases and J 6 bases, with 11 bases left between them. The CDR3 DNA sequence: TGCGCCAGCAGCCACCGTGGGTATTCCGGGGAGCTGTTTTTT. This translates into CASSHRGYSGELFF.

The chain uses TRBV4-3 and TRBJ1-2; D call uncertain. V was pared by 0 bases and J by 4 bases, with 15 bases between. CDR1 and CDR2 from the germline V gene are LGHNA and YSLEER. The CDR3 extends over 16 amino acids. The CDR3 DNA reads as TGCGCCAGCAGCCAAGATACGACCCCGAAGGGCTATGGCTACACCTTC. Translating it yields CASSQDTTPKGYGYTF.

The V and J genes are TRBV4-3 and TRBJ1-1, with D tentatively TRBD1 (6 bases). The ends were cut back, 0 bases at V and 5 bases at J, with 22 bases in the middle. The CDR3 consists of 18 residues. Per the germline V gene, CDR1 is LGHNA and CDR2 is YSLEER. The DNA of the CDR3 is TGCGCCAGCAGCCAAGATGGAATTGGTCAGGGGATCTGGACTGAAGCTTTCTTT. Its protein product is CASSQDGIGQGIWTEAFF.

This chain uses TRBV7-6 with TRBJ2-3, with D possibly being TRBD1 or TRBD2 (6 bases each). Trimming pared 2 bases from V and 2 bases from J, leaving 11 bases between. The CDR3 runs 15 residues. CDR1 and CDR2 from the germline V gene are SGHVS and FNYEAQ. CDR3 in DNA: TGTGCCAGCAGCTTAAGACGGGGGCACACAGATACGCAGTATTTT. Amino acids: CASSLRRGHTDTQYF.

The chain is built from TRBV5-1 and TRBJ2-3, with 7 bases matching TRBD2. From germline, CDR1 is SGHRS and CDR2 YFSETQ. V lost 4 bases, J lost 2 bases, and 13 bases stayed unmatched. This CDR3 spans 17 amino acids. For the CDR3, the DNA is TGCGCCAGCAGCGAAGACCTACAGCGGGGATTCACAGATACGCAGTATTTT. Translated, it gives CASSEDLQRGFTDTQYF.

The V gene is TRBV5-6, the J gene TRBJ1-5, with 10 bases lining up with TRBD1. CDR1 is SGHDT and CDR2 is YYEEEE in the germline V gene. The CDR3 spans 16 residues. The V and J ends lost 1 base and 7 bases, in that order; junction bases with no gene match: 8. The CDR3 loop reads CASSLWGQGLGQPQHF. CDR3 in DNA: TGTGCCAGCAGCTTGTGGGGACAGGGGCTAGGACAGCCCCAGCATTTT. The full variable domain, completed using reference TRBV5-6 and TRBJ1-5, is DAGVTQSPTHLIKTRGQQVTLRCSPKSGHDTVSWYQQALGQGPQFIFQYYEEEERQRGNFPDRFSGHQFPNYSSELNVNALLLGDSALYLCASSLWGQGLGQPQHFGDGTRLSIL.

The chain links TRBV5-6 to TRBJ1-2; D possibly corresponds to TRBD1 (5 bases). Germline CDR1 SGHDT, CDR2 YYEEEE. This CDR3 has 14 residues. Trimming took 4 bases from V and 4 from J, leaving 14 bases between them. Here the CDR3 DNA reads TGTGCCAGCAGCCCTATTCCACAGGCCTATGGCTACACCTTC. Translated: CASSPIPQAYGYTF.

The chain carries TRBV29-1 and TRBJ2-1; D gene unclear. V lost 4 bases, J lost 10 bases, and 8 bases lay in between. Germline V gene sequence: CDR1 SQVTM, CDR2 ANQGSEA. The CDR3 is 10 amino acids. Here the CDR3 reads CSVASEEQFF. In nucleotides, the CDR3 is TGCAGCGTTGCGAGCGAGGAGCAGTTCTTC.